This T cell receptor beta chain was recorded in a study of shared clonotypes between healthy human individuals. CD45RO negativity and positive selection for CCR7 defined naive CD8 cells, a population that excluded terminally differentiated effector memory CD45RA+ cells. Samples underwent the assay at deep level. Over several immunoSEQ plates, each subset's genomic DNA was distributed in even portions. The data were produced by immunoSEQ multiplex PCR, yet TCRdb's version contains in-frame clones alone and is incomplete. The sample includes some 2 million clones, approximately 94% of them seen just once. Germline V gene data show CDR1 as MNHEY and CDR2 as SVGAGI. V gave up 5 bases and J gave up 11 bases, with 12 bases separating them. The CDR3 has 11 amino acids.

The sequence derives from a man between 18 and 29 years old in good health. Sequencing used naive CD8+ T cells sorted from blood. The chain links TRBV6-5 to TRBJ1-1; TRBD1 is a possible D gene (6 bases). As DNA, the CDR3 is TGTGCCAGCAGTACAGGGTTGGATGCTTTCTTT. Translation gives CASSTGLDAFF.